What follows describes a single T cell receptor beta chain. This clonotype was recorded a few times. It has no known antigen specificity. No much larger clone exists at a distance of one base, and base qualities are not known. For sequencing, an Illumina HiSeq 2500 was employed. Quantitative 5'-RACE with molecular barcodes was the method used to prepare the TCR beta libraries. The authors processed their data as follows. Disease-linked TCR variants were identified with a new computational method built on a probabilistic model of VDJ rearrangement. The public reads were reanalyzed by TCRdb: fastp trimming at Q25, MiXCR alignment, in-frame beta chains only. Rows with a matching CDR3 protein are joined into one entry that keeps the most common DNA and genes. What appears here as the V and J calls and clone size reflects TCRdb's work, not the paper's. This sample is represented by some 800,000 distinct CDR3 sequences; 12% of them were singletons. Of the sample, just over 0.5% falls within the top ten clones.

The CDR3 covers 12 residues, taking in both the cysteine and the phenylalanine. Kept here is only the CDR3 DNA, which spans 36 bases and is read in frame from base 1. V gives up 2 bases and J gives up 8 bases, and the segment between their germline ends measures 9 bases. According to the germline V gene, CDR1 reads SNHLY and CDR2 reads FYNNEI. The data are from a study of CD8 T cells in ankylosing spondylitis listed by TCRdb under 2017. Some background on the complete study: T cell receptor beta repertoires were profiled in healthy donors and ankylosing spondylitis patients so that disease-linked TCR variants could be found. Peripheral blood was sampled, and synovial fluid was additionally collected from ankylosing spondylitis patients. The full study cohort comprised 20 to 30 ankylosing spondylitis patients and 85 to 120 healthy donors.

What the research found in general, with its limitations: A TCR beta motif of about eight highly homologous amino acid variants appeared characteristic of blood from ankylosing spondylitis patients. The disease-linked clones showed a CD8+ phenotype and occurred at relatively low frequencies in peripheral blood. Some of the motif variants had been reported before in the synovial fluid and blood of reactive arthritis patients, a finding that suggests common disease-initiation mechanisms. According to the report, matched synovial fluid samples from ankylosing spondylitis patients were significantly enriched for the disease-linked clones.

The clonotype was recovered from a male donor with ankylosing spondylitis. The sequence joins TRBV2 to TRBJ1-1, with TRBD1 tentatively as D gene (5 bases match). Sequenced input: blood, either unsorted or a sorted T cell fraction (not recorded which). The DNA sequence is given as TGTGCCAGCAGTGAACAAGGGGCCGAAGCTTTCTTT. The encoded protein is CASSEQGAEAFF.